This T cell receptor (beta chain) is from a study of chemoradiotherapy in HPV16-positive cancers. Study background: A couple of HPV16-positive patients' cells yielded candidate HPV-specific clones and common motifs.

Clones were sequenced by immunoSEQ multiplex PCR, and TCRdb holds only the in-frame ones, with some missing. This sample carries roughly 34,000 clones, about 86% of them seen once, and the ten largest clones take 2.1%. Trimming removed 2 bases at V and 3 bases at J, with 8 bases between. Germline V gene sequence: CDR1 SGHAT, CDR2 FQNNGV. This CDR3 comprises 15 residues. The material was blood, obtained from a patient who underwent chemoradiotherapy. The sequence came from a human donor with HPV-associated anogenital cancer. The chain recombines TRBV11-2 with TRBJ2-6, with D unclear. The CDR3 DNA reads TGTGCCAGCAGCTTATCGCACGGTGGGGCCAACGTCCTGACTTTC. Protein: CASSLSHGGANVLTF.